This record concerns one T cell receptor beta chain sequence. What it recognizes is unknown. The method was immunoSEQ multiplex PCR; TCRdb's version includes in-frame clones alone and lacks a portion of them. The data hold 2.3 million or so clones, with over 90% observed a single time. This specimen belongs to a study of shared clonotypes between healthy human individuals. Study-wide context: Per donor, CD8 memory used one plate, CD8 naive used two, CD4 memory used three and CD4 naive used three. Whole-study results and caveats: A handful of donors held about 5% of naive CD4 clonotypes in common.

CDR1 SGHVS and CDR2 FNYEAQ come from the germline V gene. The CDR3 totals 14 residues. V lost 3 bases and J 0 bases, leaving 9 bases between the germline ends. Input material: naive CD4+ T cells from PBMCs. Noted subset: CD45RA+ positively selected. This TCR derives from a man younger than 35 in good health. Some clones in this sample may be carry-over from other donors' samples. The rearrangement links TRBV7-6 to TRBJ2-7; maybe TRBD2 (5 bases). Written as DNA, the CDR3 is TGTGCCAGCAGCTTGCGGGCGAGCTCCTACGAGCAGTACTTC. It is translated as CASSLRASSYEQYF. Full variable domain (rest looked up from reference TRBV7-6 and TRBJ2-7): GAGVSQSPRYKVTKRGQDVALRCDPISGHVSLYWYRQALGQGPEFLTYFNYEAQQDKSGLPNDRFSAERPEGSISTLTIQRTEQRDSAMYRCASSLRASSYEQYFGPGTRLTVT.